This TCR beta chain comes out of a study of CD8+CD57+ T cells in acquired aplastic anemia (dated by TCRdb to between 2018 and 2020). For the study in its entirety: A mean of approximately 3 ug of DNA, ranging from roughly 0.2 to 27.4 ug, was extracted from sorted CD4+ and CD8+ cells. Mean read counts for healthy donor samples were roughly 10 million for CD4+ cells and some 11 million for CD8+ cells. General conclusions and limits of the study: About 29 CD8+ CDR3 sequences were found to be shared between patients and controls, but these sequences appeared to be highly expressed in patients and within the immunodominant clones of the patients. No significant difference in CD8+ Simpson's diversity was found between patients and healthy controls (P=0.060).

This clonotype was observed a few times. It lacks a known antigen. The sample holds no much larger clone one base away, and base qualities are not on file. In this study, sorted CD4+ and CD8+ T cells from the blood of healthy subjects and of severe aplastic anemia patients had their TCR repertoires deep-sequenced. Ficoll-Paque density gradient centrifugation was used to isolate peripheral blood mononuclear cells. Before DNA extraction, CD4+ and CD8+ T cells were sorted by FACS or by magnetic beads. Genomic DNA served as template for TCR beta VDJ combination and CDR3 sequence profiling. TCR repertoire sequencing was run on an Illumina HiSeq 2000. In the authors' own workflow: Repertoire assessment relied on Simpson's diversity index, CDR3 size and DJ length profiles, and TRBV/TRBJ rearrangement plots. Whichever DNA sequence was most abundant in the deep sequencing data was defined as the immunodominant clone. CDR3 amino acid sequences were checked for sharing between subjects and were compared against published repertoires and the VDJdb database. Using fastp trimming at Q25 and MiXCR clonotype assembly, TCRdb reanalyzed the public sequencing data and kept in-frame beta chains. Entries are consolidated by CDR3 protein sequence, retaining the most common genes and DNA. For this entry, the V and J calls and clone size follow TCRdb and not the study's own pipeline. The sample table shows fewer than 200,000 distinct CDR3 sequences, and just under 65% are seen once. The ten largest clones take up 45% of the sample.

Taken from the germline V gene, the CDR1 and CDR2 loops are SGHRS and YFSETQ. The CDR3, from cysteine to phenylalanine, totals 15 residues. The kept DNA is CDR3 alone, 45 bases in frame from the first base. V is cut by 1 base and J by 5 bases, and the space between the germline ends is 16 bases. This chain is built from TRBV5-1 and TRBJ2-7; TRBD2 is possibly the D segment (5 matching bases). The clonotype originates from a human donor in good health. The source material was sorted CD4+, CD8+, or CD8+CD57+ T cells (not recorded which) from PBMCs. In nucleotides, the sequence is TGCGCCAGCAGCTTGCGGGCTAGCAATTCCCACGAGCAGTACTTC. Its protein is CASSLRASNSHEQYF.